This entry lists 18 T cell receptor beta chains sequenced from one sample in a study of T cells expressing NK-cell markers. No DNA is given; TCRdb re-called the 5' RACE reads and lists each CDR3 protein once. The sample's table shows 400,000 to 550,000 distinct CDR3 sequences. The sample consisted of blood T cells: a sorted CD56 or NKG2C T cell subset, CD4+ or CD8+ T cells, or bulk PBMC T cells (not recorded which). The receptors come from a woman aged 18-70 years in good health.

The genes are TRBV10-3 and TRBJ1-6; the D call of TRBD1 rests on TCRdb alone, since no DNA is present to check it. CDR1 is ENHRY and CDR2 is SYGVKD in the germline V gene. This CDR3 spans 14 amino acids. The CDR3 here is CAISDWGPDSPLHF.

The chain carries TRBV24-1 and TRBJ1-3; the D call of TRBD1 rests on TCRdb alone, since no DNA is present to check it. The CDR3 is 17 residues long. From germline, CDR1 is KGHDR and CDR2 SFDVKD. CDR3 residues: CATSDSGQRSSGNTIYF.

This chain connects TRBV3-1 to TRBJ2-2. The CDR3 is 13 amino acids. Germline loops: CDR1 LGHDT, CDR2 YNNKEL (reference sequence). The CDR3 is CASSHRQAGELFF. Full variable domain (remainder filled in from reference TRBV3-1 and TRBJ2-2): DTAVSQTPKYLVTQMGNDKSIKCEQNLGHDTMYWYKQDSKKFLKIMFSYNNKELIINETVPNRFSPKSPDKAHLNLHINSLELGDSAVYFCASSHRQAGELFFGEGSRLTVL.

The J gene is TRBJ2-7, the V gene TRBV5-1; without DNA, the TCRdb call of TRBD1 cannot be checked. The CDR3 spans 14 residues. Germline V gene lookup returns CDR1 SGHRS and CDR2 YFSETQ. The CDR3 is CASSLVGGAYEQYF.

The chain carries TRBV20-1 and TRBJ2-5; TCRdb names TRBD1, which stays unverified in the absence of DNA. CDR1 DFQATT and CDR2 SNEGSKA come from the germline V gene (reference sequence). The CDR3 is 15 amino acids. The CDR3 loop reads CSARLGIGVQETQYF.

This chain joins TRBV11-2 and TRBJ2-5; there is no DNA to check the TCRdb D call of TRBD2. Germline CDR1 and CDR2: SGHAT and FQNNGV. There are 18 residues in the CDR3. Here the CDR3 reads CASSLNFGVAGGGETQYF.

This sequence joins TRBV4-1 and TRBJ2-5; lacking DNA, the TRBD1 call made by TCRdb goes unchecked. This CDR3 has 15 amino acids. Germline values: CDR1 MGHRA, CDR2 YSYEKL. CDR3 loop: CASSQLEGSGETQYF.

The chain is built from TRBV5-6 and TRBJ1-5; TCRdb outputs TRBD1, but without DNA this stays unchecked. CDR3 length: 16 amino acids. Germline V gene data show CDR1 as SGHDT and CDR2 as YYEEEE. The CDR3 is CASSIQGDGSNQPQHF.

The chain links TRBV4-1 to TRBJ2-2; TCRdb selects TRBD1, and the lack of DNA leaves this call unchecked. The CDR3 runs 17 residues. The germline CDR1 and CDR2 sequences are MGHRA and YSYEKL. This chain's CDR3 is CASSQDEQGVGTGELFF.

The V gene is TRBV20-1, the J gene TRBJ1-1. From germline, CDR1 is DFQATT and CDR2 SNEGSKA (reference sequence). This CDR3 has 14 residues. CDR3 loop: CSAEFIRAHTEAFF.

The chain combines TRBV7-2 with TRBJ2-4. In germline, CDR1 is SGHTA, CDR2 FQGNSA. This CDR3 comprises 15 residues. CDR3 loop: CASSPQAVAKNIQYF.

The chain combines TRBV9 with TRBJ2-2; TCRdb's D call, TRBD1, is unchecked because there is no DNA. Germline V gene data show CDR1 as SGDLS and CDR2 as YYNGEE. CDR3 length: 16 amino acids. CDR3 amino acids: CASSGDRLLNTGELFF.

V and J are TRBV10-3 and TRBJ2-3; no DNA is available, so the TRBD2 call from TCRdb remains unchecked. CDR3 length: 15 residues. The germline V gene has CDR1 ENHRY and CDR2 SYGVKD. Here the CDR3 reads CAISDMAGASDTQYF.

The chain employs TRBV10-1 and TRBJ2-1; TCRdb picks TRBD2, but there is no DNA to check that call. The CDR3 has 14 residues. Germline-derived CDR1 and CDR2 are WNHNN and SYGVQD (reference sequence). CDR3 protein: CASGTGLAGNEQFF.

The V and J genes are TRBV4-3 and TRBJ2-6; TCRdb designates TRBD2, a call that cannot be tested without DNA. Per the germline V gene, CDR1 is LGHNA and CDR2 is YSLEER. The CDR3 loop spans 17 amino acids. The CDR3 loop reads CASSQDVRVSGANVLTF.

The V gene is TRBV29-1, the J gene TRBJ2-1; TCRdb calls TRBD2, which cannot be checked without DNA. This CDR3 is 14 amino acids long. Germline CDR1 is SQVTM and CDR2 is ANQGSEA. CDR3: CSVVGLSSYNEQFF.

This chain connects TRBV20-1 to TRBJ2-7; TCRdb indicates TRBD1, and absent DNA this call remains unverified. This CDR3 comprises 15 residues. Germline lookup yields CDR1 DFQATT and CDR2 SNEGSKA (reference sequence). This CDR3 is CSARDLRDTPYEQYF.

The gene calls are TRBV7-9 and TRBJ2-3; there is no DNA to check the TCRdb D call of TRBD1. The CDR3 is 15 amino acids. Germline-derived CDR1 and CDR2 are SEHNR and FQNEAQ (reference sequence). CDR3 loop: CASTHGGASTDTQYF. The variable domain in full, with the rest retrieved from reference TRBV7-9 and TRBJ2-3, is DTGVSQNPRHKITKRGQNVTFRCDPISEHNRLYWYRQTLGQGPEFLTYFQNEAQLEKSRLLSDRFSAERPKGSFSTLEIQRTEQGDSAMYLCASTHGGASTDTQYFGPGTRLTVL.